Below are 7 T cell receptor beta chains sequenced from a single sample in a study of blood T cell repertoires in COVID-19. This table comes from immunoSEQ multiplex PCR, and its TCRdb copy is limited to in-frame clones, with some not included. The sample holds roughly 65,000 clones; roughly three quarters are singletons and the top ten take approximately 17%. Material: peripheral blood. The receptors here all came from a man aged 60 to 69 with acute or convalescent COVID-19.

The rearrangement links TRBV4-1 to TRBJ2-2; D may be TRBD1 (5 bases). Trimming cost V 5 bases and J 4 bases, with 11 bases left between them. CDR1 is MGHRA, CDR2 YSYEKL, per germline. There are 14 residues in the CDR3. The CDR3 coding sequence is TGCGCCAGCAGCAGGACATCGGCCACCGGGGAGCTGTTTTTT. Translating it yields CASSRTSATGELFF.

A remark on this clone: The sample contains more than one DNA sequence encoding this CDR3. The rearrangement uses TRBV9 and TRBJ1-5; D gene unclear. The ends were cut back, 4 bases at V and 3 bases at J, with 8 bases in the middle. Per germline, CDR1 SGDLS and CDR2 YYNGEE. CDR3 length: 13 residues. The CDR3 spells CASSRQANQPQHF. The CDR3 DNA reads TGTGCCAGCAGCAGGCAGGCCAATCAGCCCCAGCATTTT.

The chain joins TRBV6-4 to TRBJ1-2, with TRBD1 matching over 7 bases. V shed 3 bases and J 4 bases; nucleotides not matched to a gene: 2. Germline V gene lookup returns CDR1 MRHNA and CDR2 SNTAGT. This CDR3 contains 13 residues. The DNA of the CDR3 is TGTGCCAGCAGTGAACAGGGGACCTATGGCTACACCTTC. As protein: CASSEQGTYGYTF.

Comments on this clone: This specimen includes other DNA sequences encoding the same CDR3. The chain is built from TRBV7-2 and TRBJ2-5; maybe TRBD2 (5 bases). The germline V gene has CDR1 SGHTA and CDR2 FQGNSA. This CDR3 region has 14 residues. Trimming shortened V by 0 bases and J by 5 bases, and 10 bases separated the two germline ends. The CDR3 reads CASSLAGRGETQYF. For the CDR3, the DNA is TGTGCCAGCAGCTTAGCAGGGCGCGGGGAGACCCAGTACTTC.

This rearrangement joins TRBV5-4 to TRBJ1-2, with TRBD1 as a possible D gene (6 bases). CDR1 and CDR2 from the germline V gene are SGHNT and YYREEE (reference sequence). There are 13 residues in the CDR3. Trimming took off 3 bases at V and 2 bases at J, with 8 bases between the two ends. The CDR3 reads CASSSDSNYGYTF. The CDR3, as DNA: TGTGCCAGCAGCTCGGACAGCAACTATGGCTACACCTTC. The entire variable domain, with the rest obtained from reference TRBV5-4 and TRBJ1-2, is as follows: ETGVTQSPTHLIKTRGQQVTLRCSSQSGHNTVSWYQQALGQGPQFIFQYYREEENGRGNFPPRFSGLQFPNYSSELNVNALELDDSALYLCASSSDSNYGYTFGSGTRLTVV.

This chain connects TRBV27 to TRBJ1-2; D is perhaps TRBD1 (5 bases). Trimming removed 6 bases from V and 9 bases from J, with 14 bases in between. Germline lookup yields CDR1 MNHEY and CDR2 SMNVEV (reference sequence). This CDR3 spans 12 amino acids. For the CDR3, the DNA is TGTGCCAGCAGCCCCAGCAAGGGGAGCTACACCTTC. It specifies CASSPSKGSYTF.

This clone was recorded a few times. The junction and the germline gene differ at one end; a read error may be behind it. The chain combines TRBV7-7 with TRBJ2-5, with 11 bases lining up with TRBD2. In germline, CDR1 is SSHAT, CDR2 FNYEAQ (reference sequence). The CDR3 covers 15 residues. CDR3 sequence: CASSLAGGPWETQYF. CDR3 DNA: TGTGCTAGCAGCTTAGCGGGGGGGCCGTGGGAGACCCAGTACTTC.